Following are 29 T cell receptor beta chains from one sample sequenced in a study of patients and donors after allogeneic stem cell transplantation. TCRdb redid the calling of the RT-PCR reads with MiXCR, one entry per CDR3 protein. Of about 960,000 distinct CDR3 sequences listed, about a sixth are singletons. Sequenced material: blood, either unsorted or a sorted T cell fraction (not recorded which). The origin of the receptors is a human donor who was either an allogeneic HSCT recipient or a stem cell or donor lymphocyte infusion donor (not recorded which). It is not recorded whose cells these are; they may come from a transplant donor.

This clonotype was found a few times. This chain links TRBV12-3 or TRBV12-4 with TRBJ1-2; D is unresolved. V lost 5 bases and J lost 1, with 11 bases in between. The CDR3 runs 14 residues. In nucleotides, the CDR3 is TGTGCCAGCAGTGCCAGACTGTTTAACTATGGCTACACCTTC. Translating it yields CASSARLFNYGYTF.

The chain carries TRBV4-3 and TRBJ2-7; D remains ambiguous. CDR1 LGHNA and CDR2 YSLEER come from the germline V gene. This CDR3 comprises 15 residues. V shed 2 bases and J shed 2 bases, with 13 bases lying between them. The CDR3 region is CASSQRLSYPYEQYF. For the CDR3, the DNA is TGCGCCAGCAGCCAAAGACTCTCCTATCCCTACGAGCAGTACTTC.

This clonotype appeared a few times. This chain links TRBV20-1 with TRBJ2-5, with D perhaps TRBD2 (6 bases). V was clipped by 1 base and J by 3 bases, with 18 bases between them. CDR3 length: 16 amino acids. CDR1 is DFQATT and CDR2 is SNEGSKA in the germline V gene (reference sequence). CDR3 loop: CSARVGGNLQKETQYF. CDR3 DNA sequence: TGCAGTGCTAGAGTCGGAGGGAACCTCCAGAAAGAGACCCAGTACTTC.

This chain links TRBV7-9 with TRBJ2-7; no clear D. V shed 2 bases and J shed 5 bases, with 19 bases lying between them. The length of the CDR3 is 16 residues. In germline, CDR1 is SEHNR, CDR2 FQNEAQ (reference sequence). The CDR3 sequence: CASSLPTVEGNHEQYF. The CDR3 nucleotides read TGTGCCAGCAGCTTACCAACGGTAGAAGGGAACCACGAGCAGTACTTC.

The V and J genes are TRBV6-1 and TRBJ1-2; D perhaps matches TRBD1 (6 bases). Germline loops: CDR1 MNHNS, CDR2 SASEGT. The CDR3 consists of 17 residues. V dropped 6 bases and J dropped 4 bases, with 24 bases sitting between them. The CDR3 here is CASSTPGGAAFSYGYTF. CDR3 coding DNA: TGTGCCAGCAGCACCCCCGGGGGCGCAGCGTTCTCCTATGGCTACACCTTC.

The chain employs TRBV30 and TRBJ2-1; 9 bases are shared with TRBD2. The CDR3 length is 15 residues. Germline CDR1 is GTSNPN and CDR2 is SVGIG (reference sequence). V lost 0 bases, J lost 5 bases, and 5 bases stayed unmatched. CDR3 sequence: CAWSVRAGGHNEQFF. CDR3 DNA sequence: TGTGCCTGGAGTGTACGTGCGGGGGGGCACAATGAGCAGTTCTTC.

This clonotype was detected a few times. For the CDR3, the DNA is TGTGCCAGCAAACTAGTAGGGGTTAGCAATCAGCCCCAGCATTTT. Protein: CASKLVGVSNQPQHF. The chain joins TRBV27 to TRBJ1-5; TRBD1 might be the D (5 bases). Germline assignment: CDR1 MNHEY and CDR2 SMNVEV (reference sequence). The CDR3 is made up of 15 amino acids. Trimming pared 7 bases from V and 0 bases from J, leaving 13 bases between.

The chain couples TRBV2 to TRBJ2-2; no clear D. V shed 9 bases and J shed 0 bases, with 8 bases lying between them. Germline V CDR1 and CDR2: SNHLY, FYNNEI. The CDR3 sequence is 13 residues long. CDR3 loop: CARGITNTGELFF. In DNA, the CDR3 is TGTGCCAGGGGTATAACGAACACCGGGGAGCTGTTTTTT.

This clonotype was detected a few times. The chain couples TRBV7-9 to TRBJ1-4; D may be TRBD1 (6 bases). The CDR3 spans 15 residues. The germline gives CDR1 SEHNR, CDR2 FQNEAQ (reference sequence). V dropped 4 bases and J dropped 7 bases, with 16 bases sitting between them. The CDR3 loop reads CASSSYRARSEKLFF. As DNA, the CDR3 is TGTGCCAGCAGCTCCTACAGGGCGAGGAGTGAAAAACTGTTTTTT.

This clonotype was seen a handful of times. The chain links TRBV12-3 or TRBV12-4 to TRBJ2-5, with no clear D. The ends were cut back, 3 bases at V and 2 bases at J, with 7 bases in the middle. This CDR3 spans 13 amino acids. CDR3 amino acids: CASSFLRQETQYF. The DNA of the CDR3 is TGTGCCAGCAGTTTTCTGCGGCAAGAGACCCAGTACTTC.

This chain joins TRBV20-1 and TRBJ2-1, with TRBD2 matching over 7 bases. CDR3 length: 14 residues. Trimming took 6 bases from V and 6 from J; bases not matched to a gene: 11. The germline V gene has CDR1 DFQATT and CDR2 SNEGSKA (reference sequence). DNA of the CDR3: TGCAGTGCACGAGGGAGGACTAGGAGCAATGAGCAGTTCTTC. This sequence encodes CSARGRTRSNEQFF.

This clonotype was seen only a few times. The gene calls are TRBV2 and TRBJ2-1, with D perhaps assigned TRBD1 or TRBD2 (5 bases each). CDR1 and CDR2 (germline): SNHLY, FYNNEI. The CDR3 is 14 residues long. V was pared by 4 bases and J by 12 bases, with 19 bases between. The CDR3 nucleotides read TGTGCCAGCAGTGGGCCTCCGGGACGTGATCCGCAGTTCTTC. This translates into CASSGPPGRDPQFF.

This clonotype was picked up many times. The chain links TRBV9 to TRBJ2-7; perhaps TRBD1 as D (7 bases). This CDR3 region has 15 residues. V lost 0 bases and J 2 bases, leaving 12 bases between the germline ends. Germline assignment: CDR1 SGDLS and CDR2 YYNGEE. The CDR3 nucleotides are TGTGCCAGCAGCGTAGATGCGGGGACAGCCTACGAGCAGTACTTC. It yields the protein CASSVDAGTAYEQYF.

A single count supports this clonotype. The chain recombines TRBV20-1 with TRBJ1-6; no firm D call. Per the germline V gene, CDR1 is DFQATT and CDR2 is SNEGSKA (reference sequence). The CDR3 length is 15 residues. Trimming cost V 2 bases and J 1 base, with 9 bases left between them. The CDR3 reads CSARSPGSYNSPLHF. CDR3 coding DNA: TGCAGTGCTAGATCCCCCGGGTCCTATAATTCACCCCTCCACTTT.

This clonotype was recorded only once. This CDR3 reads CASRGLAGGDTGELFF. For the CDR3, the DNA is TGTGCCAGCAGGGGGCTAGCGGGAGGGGACACCGGGGAGCTGTTTTTT. This chain connects TRBV5-5 to TRBJ2-2, with 12 nucleotides matching TRBD2. Germline-derived CDR1 and CDR2 are SGHKS and YYEKEE (reference sequence). The CDR3 is made up of 16 amino acids. J lost 3 bases, V lost 5 bases, and 5 bases had no gene match.

This clonotype was observed a few times. The chain carries TRBV5-1 and TRBJ2-3; the match to TRBD2 covers 10 bases. The CDR3 consists of 16 residues. The germline CDR1 and CDR2 sequences are SGHRS and YFSETQ. Unmatched junction bases numbered 5, after V lost 4 bases and J lost 0 bases. CDR3 amino acids: CASSPSLAGSTDTQYF. CDR3 nucleotides: TGCGCCAGCAGCCCATCACTAGCGGGGAGCACAGATACGCAGTATTTT.

The rearrangement joins TRBV6-1 to TRBJ1-6; 8 nucleotides align to TRBD1. Germline V gene data show CDR1 as MNHNS and CDR2 as SASEGT. This CDR3 has 14 amino acids. V trimming: 5 bases; J trimming: 5 bases; junction bases outside the gene matches: 2. DNA of the CDR3: TGTGCCAGCAGTAGACAGGGGAATAATTCACCCCTCCACTTT. Amino acids: CASSRQGNNSPLHF.

This chain connects TRBV7-2 to TRBJ2-3, with 10 bases identical to TRBD1. The CDR3 is 14 amino acids. The germline CDR1 and CDR2 sequences are SGHTA and FQGNSA. V was clipped by 7 bases and J by 4 bases; unmatched bases: 5. CDR3 sequence (DNA): TGTGCCAGCACCGACAGGGGGCGCCCAGATACGCAGTATTTT. This gives the protein CASTDRGRPDTQYF.

V and J are TRBV15 and TRBJ1-1; D is undetermined. CDR1 is LNHNV and CDR2 is YYDKDF in the germline V gene (reference sequence). This CDR3 spans 13 amino acids. Trimming took 5 bases from V and 1 from J, leaving 8 bases between them. The CDR3 region is CATSGDSNTEAFF. The CDR3, as DNA: TGTGCCACCAGCGGCGACTCGAACACTGAAGCTTTCTTT.

This clonotype was counted between two and nine times. V is TRBV7-2 and J is TRBJ1-5; D gene uncertain. This CDR3 region has 15 residues. V was pared by 1 base and J by 6 bases, with 13 bases between. The germline V gene has CDR1 SGHTA and CDR2 FQGNSA. CDR3 nucleotide sequence: TGTGCCAGCAGCTTAGTGGATGGTTGGGGTCAGCCCCAGCATTTT. It yields the protein CASSLVDGWGQPQHF. The variable domain in full, completed from reference TRBV7-2 and TRBJ1-5, reads GAGVSQSPSNKVTEKGKDVELRCDPISGHTALYWYRQSLGQGLEFLIYFQGNSAPDKSGLPSDRFSAERTGGSVSTLTIQRTQQEDSAVYLCASSLVDGWGQPQHFGDGTRLSIL.

The DNA for the CDR3 is TGTGCCAGCAGTTACGGGACAGGGGCCATGAACACTGAAGCTTTCTTT. It is translated as CASSYGTGAMNTEAFF. The chain is built from TRBV6-5 and TRBJ1-1; 10 positions match TRBD1. V shed 2 bases and J 0 bases; nucleotides not matched to a gene: 3. CDR3 size: 16 residues. Germline V gene data show CDR1 as MNHEY and CDR2 as SVGAGI.

This clonotype turned up a few times. The V call is TRBV12-3 or TRBV12-4, the J call TRBJ1-1, with a tentative D call TRBD1 (5 bases). V was trimmed by 5 bases and J by 11 bases, leaving 21 bases between them. The CDR3 length is 14 residues. CDR3 sequence reads: CASSPRTLGGSAFF. In DNA form, the CDR3 reads TGTGCCAGCAGTCCCCGGACTTTGGGGGGTTCGGCTTTCTTT.

In this sample, this clonotype turned up many times. The V and J genes are TRBV5-1 and TRBJ1-2, with 7 bases matching TRBD1. The CDR3 runs 15 residues. After removal of 4 bases from V and 3 bases from J, the junction contained 9 bases not matched to a gene. The germline V gene has CDR1 SGHRS and CDR2 YFSETQ. For the CDR3, the DNA is TGCGCCAGCAGCGGCAATGGACAGGCCGACTATGGCTACACCTTC. Protein: CASSGNGQADYGYTF.

Points on this clonotype: A much larger clone is a single base away; this may be a read error. This chain uses TRBV12-3 or TRBV12-4 with TRBJ2-3; 12 bases match TRBD2. There are 15 residues in the CDR3. The V and J ends lost 6 bases and 4 bases, in that order; junction bases with no gene match: 5. CDR3: CASSLTSGSADTQYF. The DNA of the CDR3 is TGTGCCAGCAGCTTGACTAGCGGGAGCGCAGATACGCAGTATTTT.

V is TRBV12-3 or TRBV12-4 and J is TRBJ2-7; no reliable D call. This CDR3 spans 12 amino acids. The ends were cut back, 5 bases at V and 2 bases at J, with 7 bases in the middle. The CDR3 bases are TGTGCCAGCAGTCCAGTTACCTACGAGCAGTACTTC. It is translated as CASSPVTYEQYF.

This clonotype has only a few counts. The chain joins TRBV27 to TRBJ1-2; TRBD1 is a possible D gene (6 bases). V lost 6 bases, J lost 2 bases, and 16 bases lay in between. Germline CDR1 is MNHEY and CDR2 is SMNVEV (reference sequence). CDR3 length: 15 residues. CDR3 nucleotide sequence: TGTGCCAGCAGGCCCACTCAGGGGCGAAACTATGGCTACACCTTC. Encoded protein: CASRPTQGRNYGYTF.

In its sample, this clonotype was seen many times. The chain has TRBV6-1 and TRBJ2-1; 7 nucleotides agree with TRBD1. Germline lookup yields CDR1 MNHNS and CDR2 SASEGT. CDR3 size: 14 residues. V lost 6 bases to trimming and J lost 4 bases; unmatched junction nucleotides: 6. CDR3 in amino acids: CASSSGTDYNEQFF. The CDR3 nucleotides are TGTGCCAGCAGCTCCGGGACAGATTACAATGAGCAGTTCTTC.

This clonotype was counted at least ten times. The chain uses TRBV5-1 and TRBJ2-5; TRBD2 matches at 13 bases. The V gene's germline CDR1 is SGHRS and CDR2 YFSETQ. The CDR3 is 14 residues long. V lost 4 bases and J lost 5; bases outside the gene matches: 2. The CDR3 region is CASSTSGRAETQYF. CDR3 DNA sequence: TGCGCCAGCAGCACTAGCGGGAGGGCCGAGACCCAGTACTTC.

V gene TRBV4-1 combines with J gene TRBJ2-2; 9 positions match TRBD1. The germline V gene has CDR1 MGHRA and CDR2 YSYEKL. The CDR3 loop spans 16 amino acids. V dropped 0 bases and J dropped 4; count of bases not matched to a gene: 3. This CDR3 is CASSQEGTGLTGELFF. The CDR3 DNA sequence: TGCGCCAGCAGCCAAGAGGGGACAGGGCTCACCGGGGAGCTGTTTTTT.